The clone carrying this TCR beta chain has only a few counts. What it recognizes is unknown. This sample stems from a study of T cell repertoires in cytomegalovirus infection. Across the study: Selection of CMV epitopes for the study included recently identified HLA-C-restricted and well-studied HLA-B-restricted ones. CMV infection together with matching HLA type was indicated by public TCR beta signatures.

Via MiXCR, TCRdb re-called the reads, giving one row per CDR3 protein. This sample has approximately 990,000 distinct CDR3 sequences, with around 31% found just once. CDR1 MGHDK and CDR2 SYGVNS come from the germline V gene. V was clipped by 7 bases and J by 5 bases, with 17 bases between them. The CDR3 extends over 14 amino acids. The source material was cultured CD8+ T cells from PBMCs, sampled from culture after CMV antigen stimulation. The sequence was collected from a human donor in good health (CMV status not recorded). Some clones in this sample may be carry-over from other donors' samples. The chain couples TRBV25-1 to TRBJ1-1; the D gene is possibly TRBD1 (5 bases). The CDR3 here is CASIRTGADTEAFF. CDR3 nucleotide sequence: TGTGCCAGCATACGTACAGGAGCGGATACTGAAGCTTTCTTT.